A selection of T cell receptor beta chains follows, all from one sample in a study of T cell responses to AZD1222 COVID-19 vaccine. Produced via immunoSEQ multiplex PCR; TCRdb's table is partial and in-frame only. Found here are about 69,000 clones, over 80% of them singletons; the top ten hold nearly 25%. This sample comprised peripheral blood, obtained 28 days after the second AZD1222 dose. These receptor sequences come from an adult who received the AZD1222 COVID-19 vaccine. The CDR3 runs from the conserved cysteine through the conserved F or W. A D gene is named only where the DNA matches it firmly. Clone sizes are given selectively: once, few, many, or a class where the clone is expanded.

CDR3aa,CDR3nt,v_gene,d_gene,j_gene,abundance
CASTTLSGPYGYTF,TGTGCCAGCACCACCCTATCGGGCCCCTATGGCTACACCTTC,TRBV9,NA,TRBJ1-2,few
CASSRSDRNTEAFF,TGTGCCAGCAGCCGATCCGACAGGAACACTGAAGCTTTCTTT,TRBV6-5,NA,TRBJ1-1,few
CASSDLSATGYEQYF,TGTGCCAGCAGTGACTTATCGGCGACGGGATACGAGCAGTACTTC,TRBV6-4,NA,TRBJ2-7,NA
CASSRVGGGTEAFF,TGTGCCAGCAGCAGGGTGGGCGGTGGCACTGAAGCTTTCTTT,TRBV27,NA,TRBJ1-1,NA
CASSGTGGGSPLHF,TGTGCCAGCTCCGGGACAGGGGGGGGATCACCCCTCCACTTT,TRBV19,TRBD1,TRBJ1-6,NA
CASSLKRTGNTEAFF,TGTGCCAGCAGCCTAAAAAGGACAGGGAACACTGAAGCTTTCTTT,TRBV11-3,TRBD1,TRBJ1-1,once
CASSIRTGNTEAFF,TGTGCCAGCAGCATCCGGACGGGGAACACTGAAGCTTTCTTT,TRBV11-2,NA,TRBJ1-1,NA
CASTSKGGRAYEQYF,TGTGCCAGCACCTCCAAGGGGGGGAGAGCCTACGAGCAGTACTTC,TRBV6-5,NA,TRBJ2-7,once
CASSLGAATDINYGYTF,TGTGCCAGCAGCTTAGGGGCAGCTACGGACATTAACTATGGCTACACCTTC,TRBV7-9,NA,TRBJ1-2,NA
CATTKDREVKNTEAFF,TGTGCCACCACGAAGGACAGAGAAGTGAAGAACACTGAAGCTTTCTTT,TRBV10-3,NA,TRBJ1-1,NA
CASSEAKTVRYEQYF,TGTGCCAGCAGTGAAGCGAAGACCGTTAGATACGAGCAGTACTTC,TRBV6-1,NA,TRBJ2-7,NA
CSVDRGPGYTF,TGCAGCGTTGACAGGGGGCCCGGCTACACCTTC,TRBV29-1,TRBD1,TRBJ1-2,NA
CASSVRTANEQYF,TGTGCCAGCAGCGTTCGGACAGCAAACGAGCAGTACTTC,TRBV7-9,NA,TRBJ2-7,NA
CASSAPLNYGYTF,TGTGCCAGCAGTGCCCCGTTGAACTATGGCTACACCTTC,TRBV2,NA,TRBJ1-2,NA
CASSRADNQPQHF,TGTGCCAGCTCACGGGCAGACAATCAGCCCCAGCATTTT,TRBV18,NA,TRBJ1-5,NA